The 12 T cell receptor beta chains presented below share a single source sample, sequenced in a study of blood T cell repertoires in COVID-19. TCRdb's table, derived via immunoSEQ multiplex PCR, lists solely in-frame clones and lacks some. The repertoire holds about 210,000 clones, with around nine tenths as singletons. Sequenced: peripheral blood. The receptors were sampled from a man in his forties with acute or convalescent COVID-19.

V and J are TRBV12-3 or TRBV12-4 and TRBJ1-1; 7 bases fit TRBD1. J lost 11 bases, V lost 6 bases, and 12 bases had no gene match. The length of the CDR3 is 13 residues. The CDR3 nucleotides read TGTGCCAGCAGCCCGGGACAGAGTTCTCGGGCTTTCTTT. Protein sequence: CASSPGQSSRAFF.

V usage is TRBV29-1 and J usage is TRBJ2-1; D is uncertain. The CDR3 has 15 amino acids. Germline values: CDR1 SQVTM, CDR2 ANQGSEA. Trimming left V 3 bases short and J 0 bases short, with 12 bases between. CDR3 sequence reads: CSVEVSPSSYNEQFF. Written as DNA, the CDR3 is TGCAGCGTTGAGGTGTCGCCTAGCTCCTACAATGAGCAGTTCTTC.

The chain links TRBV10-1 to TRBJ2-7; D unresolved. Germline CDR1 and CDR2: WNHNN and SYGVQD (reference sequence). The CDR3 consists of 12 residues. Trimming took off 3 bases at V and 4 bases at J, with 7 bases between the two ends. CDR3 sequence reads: CASSDSAYEQYF. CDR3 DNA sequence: TGCGCCAGCAGTGATAGTGCATACGAGCAGTACTTC.

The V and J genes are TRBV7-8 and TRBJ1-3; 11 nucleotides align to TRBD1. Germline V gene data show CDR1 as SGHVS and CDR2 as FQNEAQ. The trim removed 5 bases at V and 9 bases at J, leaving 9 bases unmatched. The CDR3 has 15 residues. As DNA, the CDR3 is TGTGCCAGCAGCAGGACAGGGGGCGAGCTAGGCACCATATATTTT. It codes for CASSRTGGELGTIYF.

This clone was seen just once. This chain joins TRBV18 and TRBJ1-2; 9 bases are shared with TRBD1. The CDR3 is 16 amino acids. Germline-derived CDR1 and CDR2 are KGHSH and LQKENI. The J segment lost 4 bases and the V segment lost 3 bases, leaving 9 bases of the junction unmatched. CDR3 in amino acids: CASSPNRDRAIYGYTF. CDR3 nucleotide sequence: TGTGCCAGCTCACCTAACCGGGACAGGGCTATCTATGGCTACACCTTC. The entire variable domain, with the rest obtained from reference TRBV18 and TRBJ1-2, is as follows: NAGVMQNPRHLVRRRGQEARLRCSPMKGHSHVYWYRQLPEEGLKFMVYLQKENIIDESGMPKERFSAEFPKEGPSILRIQQVVRGDSAAYFCASSPNRDRAIYGYTFGSGTRLTVV.

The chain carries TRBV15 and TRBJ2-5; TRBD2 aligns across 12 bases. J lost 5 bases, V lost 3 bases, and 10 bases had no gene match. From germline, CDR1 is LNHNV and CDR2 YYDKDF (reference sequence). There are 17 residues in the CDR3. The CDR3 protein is CATSRVSSGRAGETQYF. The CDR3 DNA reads TGTGCCACCAGCAGGGTCTCTAGCGGGAGGGCCGGTGAGACCCAGTACTTC. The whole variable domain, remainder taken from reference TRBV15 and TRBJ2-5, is DAMVIQNPRYQVTQFGKPVTLSCSQTLNHNVMYWYQQKSSQAPKLLFHYYDKDFNNEADTPDNFQSRRPNTSFCFLDIRSPGLGDTAMYLCATSRVSSGRAGETQYFGPGTRLLVL.

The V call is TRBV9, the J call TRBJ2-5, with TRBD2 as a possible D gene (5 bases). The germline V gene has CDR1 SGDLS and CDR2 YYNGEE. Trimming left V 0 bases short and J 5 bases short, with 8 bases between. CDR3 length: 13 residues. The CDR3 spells CASSVGRGETQYF. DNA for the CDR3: TGTGCCAGCAGCGTAGGGAGAGGGGAGACCCAGTACTTC. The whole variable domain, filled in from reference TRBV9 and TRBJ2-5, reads DSGVTQTPKHLITATGQRVTLRCSPRSGDLSVYWYQQSLDQGLQFLIQYYNGEERAKGNILERFSAQQFPDLHSELNLSSLELGDSALYFCASSVGRGETQYFGPGTRLLVL.

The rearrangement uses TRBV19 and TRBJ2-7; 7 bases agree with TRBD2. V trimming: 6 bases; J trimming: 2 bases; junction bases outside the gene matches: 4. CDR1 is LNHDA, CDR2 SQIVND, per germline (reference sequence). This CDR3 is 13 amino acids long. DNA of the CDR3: TGTGCCAGTAGCCCGGGGAGGGCCTACGAGCAGTACTTC. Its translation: CASSPGRAYEQYF.

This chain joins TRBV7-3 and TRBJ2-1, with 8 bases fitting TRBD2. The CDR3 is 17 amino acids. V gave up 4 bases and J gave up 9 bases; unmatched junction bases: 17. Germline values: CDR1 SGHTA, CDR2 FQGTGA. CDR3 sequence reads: CASSSQSSGSRSGEQFF. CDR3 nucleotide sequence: TGTGCCAGCAGCTCCCAGTCGAGCGGGAGTAGGAGCGGTGAGCAGTTCTTC.

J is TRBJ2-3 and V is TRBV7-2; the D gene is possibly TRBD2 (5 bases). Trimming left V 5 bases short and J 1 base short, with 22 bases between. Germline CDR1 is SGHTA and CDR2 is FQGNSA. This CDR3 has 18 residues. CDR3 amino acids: CASSIPPDLFGGTDTQYF. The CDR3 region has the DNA TGTGCCAGCAGCATACCCCCTGACCTTTTCGGGGGCACAGATACGCAGTATTTT.

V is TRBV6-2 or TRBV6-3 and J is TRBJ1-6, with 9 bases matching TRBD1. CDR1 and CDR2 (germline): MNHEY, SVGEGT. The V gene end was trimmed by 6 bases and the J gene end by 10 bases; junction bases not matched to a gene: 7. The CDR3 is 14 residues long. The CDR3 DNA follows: TGTGCCAGCAGCCTAGACAGGGGGGTCTCACCCCTCCACTTT. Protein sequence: CASSLDRGVSPLHF.

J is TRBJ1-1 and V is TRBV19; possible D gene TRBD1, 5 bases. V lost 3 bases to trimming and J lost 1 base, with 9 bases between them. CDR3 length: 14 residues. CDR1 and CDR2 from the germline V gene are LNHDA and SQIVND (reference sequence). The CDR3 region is CASSMGGSNTEAFF. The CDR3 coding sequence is TGTGCCAGTAGTATGGGGGGATCGAACACTGAAGCTTTCTTT.